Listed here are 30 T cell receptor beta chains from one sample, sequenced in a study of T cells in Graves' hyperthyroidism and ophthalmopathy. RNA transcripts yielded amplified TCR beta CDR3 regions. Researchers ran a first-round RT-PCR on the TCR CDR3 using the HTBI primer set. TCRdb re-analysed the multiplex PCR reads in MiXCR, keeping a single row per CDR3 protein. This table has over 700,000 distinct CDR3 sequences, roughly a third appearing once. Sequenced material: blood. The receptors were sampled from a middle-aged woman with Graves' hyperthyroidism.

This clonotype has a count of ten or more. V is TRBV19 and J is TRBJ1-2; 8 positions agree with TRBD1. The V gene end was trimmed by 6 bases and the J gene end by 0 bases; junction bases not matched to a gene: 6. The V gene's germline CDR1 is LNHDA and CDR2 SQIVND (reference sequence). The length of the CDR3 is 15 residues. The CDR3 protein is CASSRQGLANYGYTF. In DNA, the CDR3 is TGTGCCAGTAGCAGACAGGGGCTAGCTAACTATGGCTACACCTTC.

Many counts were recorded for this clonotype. CDR3 DNA: TGTGCCATCAGTGACTCGGGGACGGAGACCCAGTACTTC. This codes for CAISDSGTETQYF. V gene TRBV10-3 combines with J gene TRBJ2-5, with D possibly being TRBD1 or TRBD2 (5 bases each). The CDR3 covers 13 residues. The V gene lost 3 bases and the J gene lost 5 bases, with 10 bases spanning the gap. Germline loops: CDR1 ENHRY, CDR2 SYGVKD.

The CDR3 sequence: CASSRRTGDQETQYF. CDR3 DNA sequence: TGCGCCAGCAGCCGTAGGACGGGGGACCAAGAGACCCAGTACTTC. V and J are TRBV4-3 and TRBJ2-5, with a possible D match to TRBD2 (6 bases). The CDR3 runs 15 residues. CDR1 LGHNA and CDR2 YSLEER come from the germline V gene. V lost 4 bases, J lost 0 bases, and 12 bases lay in between.

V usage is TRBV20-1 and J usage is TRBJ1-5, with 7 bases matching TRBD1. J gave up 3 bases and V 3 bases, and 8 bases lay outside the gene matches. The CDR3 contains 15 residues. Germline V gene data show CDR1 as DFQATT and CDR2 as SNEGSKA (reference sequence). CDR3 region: CSARSGTDYNQPQHF. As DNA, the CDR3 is TGCAGTGCTAGGTCCGGGACAGACTACAATCAGCCCCAGCATTTT.

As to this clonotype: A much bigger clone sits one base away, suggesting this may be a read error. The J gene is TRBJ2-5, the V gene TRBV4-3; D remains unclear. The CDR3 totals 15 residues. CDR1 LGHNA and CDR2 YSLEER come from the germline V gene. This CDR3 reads CASGQDEYYQETQYF. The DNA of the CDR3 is TGCGCCAGCGGCCAAGATGAGTACTACCAAGAGACCCAGTACTTC.

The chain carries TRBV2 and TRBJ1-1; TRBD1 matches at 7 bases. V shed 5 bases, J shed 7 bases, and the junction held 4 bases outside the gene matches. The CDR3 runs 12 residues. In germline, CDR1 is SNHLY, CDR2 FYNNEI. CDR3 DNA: TGTGCCAGCAGTACTCGGACAGGTGAAGCTTTCTTT. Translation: CASSTRTGEAFF.

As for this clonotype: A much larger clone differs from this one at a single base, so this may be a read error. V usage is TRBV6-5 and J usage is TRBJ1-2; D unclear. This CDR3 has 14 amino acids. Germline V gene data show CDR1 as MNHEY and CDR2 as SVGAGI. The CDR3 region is CAISYSSDWGGYTF. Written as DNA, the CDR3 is TGTGCCATCAGTTACTCGTCTGATTGGGGTGGCTACACCTTC.

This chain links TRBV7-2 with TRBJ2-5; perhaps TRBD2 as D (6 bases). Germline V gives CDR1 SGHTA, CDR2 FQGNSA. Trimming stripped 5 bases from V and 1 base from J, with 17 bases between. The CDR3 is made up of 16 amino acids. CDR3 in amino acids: CASSPDWRDPQETQYF. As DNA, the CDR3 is TGTGCCAGCAGCCCCGATTGGCGGGACCCCCAAGAGACCCAGTACTTC.

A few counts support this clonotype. The CDR3 DNA reads as TGTGCCACCCGGGACAGCTCGAACACCGGGGAGCTGTTTTTT. Translated, it gives CATRDSSNTGELFF. The genes are TRBV9 and TRBJ2-2; the match to TRBD1 covers 7 bases. This CDR3 contains 14 residues. Germline assignment: CDR1 SGDLS and CDR2 YYNGEE. After removal of 9 bases from V and 0 bases from J, the junction contained 5 bases not matched to a gene.

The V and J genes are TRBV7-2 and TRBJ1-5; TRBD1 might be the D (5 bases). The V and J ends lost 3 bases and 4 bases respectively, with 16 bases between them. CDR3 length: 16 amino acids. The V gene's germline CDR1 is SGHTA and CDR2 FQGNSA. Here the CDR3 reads CASSLGTSGANQPQHF. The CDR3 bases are TGTGCCAGCAGCTTGGGGACTAGCGGAGCAAATCAGCCCCAGCATTTT.

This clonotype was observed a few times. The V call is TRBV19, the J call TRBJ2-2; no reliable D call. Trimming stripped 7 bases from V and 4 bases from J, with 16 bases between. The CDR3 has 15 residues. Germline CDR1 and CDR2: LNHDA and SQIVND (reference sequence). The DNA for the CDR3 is TGTGCCAGTACCTCAGATGGACGGCCCACCGGGGAGCTGTTTTTT. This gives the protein CASTSDGRPTGELFF.

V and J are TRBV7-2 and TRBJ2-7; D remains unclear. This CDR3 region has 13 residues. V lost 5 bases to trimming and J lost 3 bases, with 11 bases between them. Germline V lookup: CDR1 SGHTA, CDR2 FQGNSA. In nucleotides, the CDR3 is TGTGCCAGCAGCCGTTACACAAACTACGAGCAGTACTTC. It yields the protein CASSRYTNYEQYF.

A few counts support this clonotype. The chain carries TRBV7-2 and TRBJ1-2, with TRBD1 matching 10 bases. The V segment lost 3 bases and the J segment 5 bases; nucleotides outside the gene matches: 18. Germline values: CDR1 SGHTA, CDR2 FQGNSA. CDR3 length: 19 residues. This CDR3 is CASSLLLGQGEASWYGYTF. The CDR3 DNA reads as TGTGCCAGCAGCTTGCTACTCGGACAGGGGGAGGCGAGTTGGTATGGCTACACCTTC.

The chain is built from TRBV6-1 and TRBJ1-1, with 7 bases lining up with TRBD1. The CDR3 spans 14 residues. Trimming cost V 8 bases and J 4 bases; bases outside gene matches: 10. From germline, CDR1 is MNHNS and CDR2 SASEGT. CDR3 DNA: TGTGCCAGCGGATACAGGGGCCGTAGCACTGAAGCTTTCTTT. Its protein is CASGYRGRSTEAFF.

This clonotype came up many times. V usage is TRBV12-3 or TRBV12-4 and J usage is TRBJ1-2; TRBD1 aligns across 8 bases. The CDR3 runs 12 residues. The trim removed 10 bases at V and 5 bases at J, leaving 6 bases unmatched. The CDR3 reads CATMGQDYGYTF. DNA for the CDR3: TGTGCCACCATGGGACAGGATTATGGCTACACCTTC.

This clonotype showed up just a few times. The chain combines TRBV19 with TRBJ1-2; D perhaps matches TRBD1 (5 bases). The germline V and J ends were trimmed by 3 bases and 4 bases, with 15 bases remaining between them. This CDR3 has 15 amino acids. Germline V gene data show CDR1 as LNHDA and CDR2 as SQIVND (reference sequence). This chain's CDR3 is CASSIDRQSSYGYTF. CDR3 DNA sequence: TGTGCCAGTAGTATTGACAGACAGTCTTCCTATGGCTACACCTTC.

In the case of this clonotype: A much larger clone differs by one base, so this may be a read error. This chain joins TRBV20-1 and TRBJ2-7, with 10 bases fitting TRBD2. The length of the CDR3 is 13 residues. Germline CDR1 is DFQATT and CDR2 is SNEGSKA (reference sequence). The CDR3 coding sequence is TGCAGTGCTGGGACTAGCGCGCCCTACGAGCAGTGCTTC. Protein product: CSAGTSAPYEQCF.

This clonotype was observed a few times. CDR3 in DNA: TGTGCCAGCAGCTTCTACGGGTGGGGGACACTGACTTACGAGCAGTACTTC. Translation gives CASSFYGWGTLTYEQYF. The rearrangement links TRBV7-8 to TRBJ2-7; possible D gene TRBD1, 6 bases. Trimming took 3 bases from V and 4 from J, leaving 22 bases between them. CDR1 is SGHVS and CDR2 is FQNEAQ in the germline V gene. The length of the CDR3 is 17 residues.

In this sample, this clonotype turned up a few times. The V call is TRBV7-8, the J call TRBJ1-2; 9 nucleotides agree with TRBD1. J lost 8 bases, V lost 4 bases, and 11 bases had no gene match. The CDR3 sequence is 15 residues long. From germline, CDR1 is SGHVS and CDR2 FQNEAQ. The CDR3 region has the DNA TGTGCCAGCAGCTCCACAGGGGGCGATTGGTGGGGCTACACCTTC. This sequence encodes CASSSTGGDWWGYTF.

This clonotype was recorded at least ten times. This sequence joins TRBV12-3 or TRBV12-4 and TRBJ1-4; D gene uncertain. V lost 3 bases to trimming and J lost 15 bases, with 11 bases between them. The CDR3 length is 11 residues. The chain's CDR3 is CASSFLGLMFF. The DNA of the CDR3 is TGTGCCAGCAGTTTCTTGGGGTTAATGTTTTTT.

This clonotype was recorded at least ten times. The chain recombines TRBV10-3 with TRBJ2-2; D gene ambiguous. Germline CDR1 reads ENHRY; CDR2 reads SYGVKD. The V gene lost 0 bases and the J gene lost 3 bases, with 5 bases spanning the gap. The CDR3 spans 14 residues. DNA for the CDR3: TGTGCCATCAGTGAGTCCGGCGACACCGGGGAGCTGTTTTTT. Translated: CAISESGDTGELFF.

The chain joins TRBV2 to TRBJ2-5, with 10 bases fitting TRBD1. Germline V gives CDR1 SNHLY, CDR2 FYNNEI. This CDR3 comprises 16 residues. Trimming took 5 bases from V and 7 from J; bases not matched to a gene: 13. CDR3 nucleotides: TGTGCCAGCAGTCCCGGGACAGGGGAGGTTCGGTCGACCCAGTACTTC. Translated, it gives CASSPGTGEVRSTQYF.

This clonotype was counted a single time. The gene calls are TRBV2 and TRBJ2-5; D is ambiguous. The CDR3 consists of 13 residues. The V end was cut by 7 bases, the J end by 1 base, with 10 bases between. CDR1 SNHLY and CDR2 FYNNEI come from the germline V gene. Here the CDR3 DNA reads TGTGCCAGCATCCGTGGTTTCCAAGAGACCCAGTACTTC. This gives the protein CASIRGFQETQYF. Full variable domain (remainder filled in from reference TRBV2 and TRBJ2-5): EPEVTQTPSHQVTQMGQEVILRCVPISNHLYFYWYRQILGQKVEFLVSFYNNEISEKSEIFDDQFSVERPDGSNFTLKIRSTKLEDSAMYFCASIRGFQETQYFGPGTRLLVL.

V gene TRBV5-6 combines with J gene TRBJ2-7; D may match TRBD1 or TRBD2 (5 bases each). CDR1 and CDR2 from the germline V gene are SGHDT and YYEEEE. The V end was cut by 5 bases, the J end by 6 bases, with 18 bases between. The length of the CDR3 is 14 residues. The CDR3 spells CASRDMGPHGEQYF. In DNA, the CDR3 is TGTGCCAGCAGAGACATGGGACCGCACGGCGAGCAGTACTTC.

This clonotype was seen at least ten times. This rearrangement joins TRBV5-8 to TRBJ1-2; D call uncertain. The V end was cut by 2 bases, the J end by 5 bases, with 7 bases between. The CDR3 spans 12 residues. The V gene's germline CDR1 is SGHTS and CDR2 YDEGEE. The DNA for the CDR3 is TGTGCCAGCAGCTTTGACGAGTATGGCTACACCTTC. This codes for CASSFDEYGYTF.

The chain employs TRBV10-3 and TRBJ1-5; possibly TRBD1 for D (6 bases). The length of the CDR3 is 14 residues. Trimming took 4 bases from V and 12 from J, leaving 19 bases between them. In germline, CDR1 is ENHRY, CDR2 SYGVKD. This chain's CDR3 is CAISGISLGGGQHF. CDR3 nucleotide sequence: TGTGCCATCAGTGGGATTTCTTTGGGAGGGGGCCAGCATTTT.

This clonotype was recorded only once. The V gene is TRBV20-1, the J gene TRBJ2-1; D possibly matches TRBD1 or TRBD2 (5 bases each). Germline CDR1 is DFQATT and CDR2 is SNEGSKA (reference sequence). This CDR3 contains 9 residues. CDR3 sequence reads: CCGGYEQFF. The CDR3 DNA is TGCTGTGGGGGATACGAGCAGTTCTTC.

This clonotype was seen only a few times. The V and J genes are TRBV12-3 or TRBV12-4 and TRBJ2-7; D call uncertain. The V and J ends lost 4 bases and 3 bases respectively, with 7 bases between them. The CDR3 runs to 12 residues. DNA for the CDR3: TGTGCCAGCAGTTCGAACAACTACGAGCAGTACTTC. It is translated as CASSSNNYEQYF.

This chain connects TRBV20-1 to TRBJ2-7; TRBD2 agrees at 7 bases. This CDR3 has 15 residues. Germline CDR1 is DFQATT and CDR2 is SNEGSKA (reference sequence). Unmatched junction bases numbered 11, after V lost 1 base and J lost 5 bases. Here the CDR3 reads CSARGWWTSVHEQYF. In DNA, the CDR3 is TGCAGTGCTAGAGGTTGGTGGACTAGTGTCCACGAGCAGTACTTC.

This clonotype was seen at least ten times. The CDR3 protein is CASSDEWRGSPLHF. The CDR3, as DNA: TGTGCCAGCAGTGATGAGTGGAGGGGATCACCCCTCCACTTT. The rearrangement uses TRBV25-1 and TRBJ1-6, with D perhaps TRBD1 (5 bases). The CDR3 extends over 14 amino acids. The V end lost 3 bases, the J end lost 10 bases, and 13 bases lay between the germline ends. Germline-derived CDR1 and CDR2 are MGHDK and SYGVNS.